This T cell receptor beta chain stems from a study of cytotoxic CD8 clonotypes in ibrutinib-treated CLL. Clones were read by immunoSEQ multiplex PCR, and TCRdb kept only the in-frame ones, dropping some. The table includes approximately 45,000 clones, under 75% detected once. Germline V lookup: CDR1 SGHTA, CDR2 FQGTGA. This CDR3 is 15 amino acids long. V dropped 5 bases and J dropped 1 base, with 14 bases sitting between them. The chain couples TRBV7-3 to TRBJ1-1, with D maybe TRBD1 (5 bases). This receptor was obtained from a human donor with chronic lymphocytic leukemia. The specimen was PBMCs, collected after 12 months of ibrutinib treatment. The DNA for the CDR3 is TGTGCCAGCAGCCCCGCCGGGGGTTCGAACACTGAAGCTTTCTTT. This translates into CASSPAGGSNTEAFF.